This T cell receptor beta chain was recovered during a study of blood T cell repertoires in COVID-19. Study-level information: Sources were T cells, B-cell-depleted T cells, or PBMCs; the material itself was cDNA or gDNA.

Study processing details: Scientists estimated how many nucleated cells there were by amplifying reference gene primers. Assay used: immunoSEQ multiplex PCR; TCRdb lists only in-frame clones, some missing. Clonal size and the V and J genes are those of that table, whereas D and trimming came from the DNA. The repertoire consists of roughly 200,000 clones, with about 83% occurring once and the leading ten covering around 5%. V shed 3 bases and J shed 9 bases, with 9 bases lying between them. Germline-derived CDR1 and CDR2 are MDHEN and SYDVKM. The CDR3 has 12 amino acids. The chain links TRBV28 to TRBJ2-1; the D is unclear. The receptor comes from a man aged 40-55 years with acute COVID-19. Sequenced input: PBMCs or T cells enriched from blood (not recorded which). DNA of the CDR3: TGTGCCAGCAGTTTCCGAGAGTCTGAGCAGTTCTTC. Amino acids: CASSFRESEQFF.